These T cell receptor beta chains were read from a single sample in a study of CD8 T cells in Susac syndrome. TCRdb ran MiXCR on the immunoSEQ multiplex PCR reads and lists one entry per CDR3 protein. The table includes around 150,000 distinct CDR3 sequences, just under 95% detected once. Sequencing was done on a sample of CD8+ T cells from PBMCs. These receptors were collected from a human donor with Susac syndrome. Both conserved end residues are part of each CDR3. The D gene is left open where the match is weak. Size values are once, few and many counts, or a class for expanded clones, and some rows have none.

TRBV19	.	TRBJ2-2	.	CASSIDHGGPGGELFF	TGTGCCAGTAGTATAGATCACGGCGGGCCCGGTGGGGAGCTGTTTTTT
TRBV9	.	TRBJ1-1	.	CASSWGANTEAFF	TGTGCCAGCAGCTGGGGGGCGAACACTGAAGCTTTCTTT
TRBV5-4	.	TRBJ1-1	.	CASSFSGAEAFF	TGTGCCAGCAGCTTTTCTGGGGCTGAAGCTTTCTTT
TRBV6-4	.	TRBJ2-1	.	CASSPSPDSYNEQFF	TGTGCCAGCAGTCCCTCTCCGGACTCCTACAATGAGCAGTTCTTC
TRBV5-6	.	TRBJ2-1	TRBD1	CASSYSGTGVHNEQFF	TGTGCCAGCAGCTATTCCGGGACAGGGGTCCACAATGAGCAGTTCTTC
TRBV20-1	.	TRBJ1-2	.	CSAEAPSREGTYGYTF	TGCAGTGCCGAAGCCCCTTCCAGGGAAGGGACCTATGGCTACACCTTC
TRBV29-1	.	TRBJ2-2	TRBD2	CSGYGGEDTGELFF	TGCAGCGGCTATGGGGGGGAGGACACCGGGGAGCTGTTTTTT
TRBV28	.	TRBJ2-3	.	CASSSPRRGVDTQYF	TGTGCCAGCAGTTCACCCCGTCGGGGAGTGGATACGCAGTATTTT
TRBV21-1	.	TRBJ1-5	.	CASSKGPAQHF	TGTGCCAGCAGCAAAGGCCCGGCCCAGCATTTT
TRBV12-3/TRBV12-4	.	TRBJ1-2	.	CASSFTLDYGYTF	TGTGCCAGCAGTTTTACATTAGACTATGGCTACACCTTC
TRBV19	.	TRBJ1-1	.	CASSKVTQMAEAFF	TGTGCCAGTAGTAAGGTCACGCAGATGGCTGAAGCTTTCTTT
TRBV15	.	TRBJ2-1	.	CATSSPHNPNEQFF	TGTGCCACCAGCAGCCCCCACAATCCCAATGAGCAGTTCTTC
TRBV12-3/TRBV12-4	.	TRBJ2-1	.	CASSPTGLPTYNEQFF	TGTGCCAGCAGTCCTACGGGCCTGCCGACCTACAATGAGCAGTTCTTC
TRBV4-1	.	TRBJ2-1	.	CASRPGLRSGNEQFF	TGCGCCAGTCGACCGGGACTCCGCTCGGGCAATGAGCAGTTCTTC
TRBV27	.	TRBJ1-5	TRBD1	CASRPGTAIYSNQPQHF	TGTGCCAGCAGGCCTGGGACAGCCATCTATAGCAATCAGCCCCAGCATTTT
TRBV27	.	TRBJ2-2	.	CASSYHTGELFF	TGTGCCAGCAGTTATCACACCGGGGAGCTGTTTTTT
TRBV4-1	.	TRBJ1-2	.	CASSQEPAASYGYTF	TGCGCCAGCAGCCAAGAGCCGGCAGCTTCTTATGGCTACACCTTC
TRBV5-6	.	TRBJ2-7	TRBD1	CASSWSGQGYEQYF	TGTGCCAGCAGCTGGTCGGGACAGGGCTACGAGCAGTACTTC
TRBV20-1	.	TRBJ2-7	.	CSASRESSYEQYF	TGCAGTGCTAGTAGGGAGAGCTCCTACGAGCAGTACTTC
TRBV15	.	TRBJ2-7	TRBD1	CATSGDSRPYEQYF	TGTGCCACCAGCGGGGACAGTCGTCCCTACGAGCAGTACTTC
TRBV7-9	.	TRBJ1-1	.	CASEGAFF	TGTGCCAGCGAGGGTGCTTTCTTT
TRBV12-3/TRBV12-4	.	TRBJ2-7	.	CASSFGMHYEQYF	TGTGCCAGCAGTTTTGGAATGCACTACGAGCAGTACTTC
TRBV5-1	.	TRBJ1-2	.	CASSLDGTPYGYTF	TGCGCCAGCAGCTTGGATGGTACTCCCTATGGCTACACCTTC
TRBV7-3	.	TRBJ2-2	.	CASSLRGANTGELFF	TGTGCCAGCAGCTTACGAGGGGCGAACACCGGGGAGCTGTTTTTT
TRBV20-1	.	TRBJ2-1	.	CSATGPHNEQFF	TGCAGTGCTACCGGACCGCACAATGAGCAGTTCTTC
TRBV21-1	.	TRBJ2-5	.	CASSNRDRGHF	TGTGCCAGCAGCAATAGGGACAGGGGACACTTC
TRBV7-7	.	TRBJ2-5	.	CASSLAAGETQYF	TGTGCTAGCAGCTTAGCGGCGGGGGAGACCCAGTACTTC
TRBV12-3/TRBV12-4	.	TRBJ1-1	.	CASRTLIGAFF	TGTGCCAGCAGGACCCTAATAGGAGCTTTCTTT
TRBV12-3/TRBV12-4	.	TRBJ2-5	TRBD2	CASREGPAGVETQYF	TGTGCCAGCCGAGAAGGGCCAGCGGGAGTGGAGACCCAGTACTTC
TRBV3-1	.	TRBJ2-3	.	CASSPVSGSTDTQYF	TGTGCCAGCAGCCCTGTTTCGGGGAGCACAGATACGCAGTATTTT
TRBV20-1	.	TRBJ2-1	TRBD2	CSARTGLAGYNEQFF	TGCAGTGCTAGAACGGGACTAGCGGGATACAATGAGCAGTTCTTC
TRBV9	.	TRBJ1-1	.	CASSVVGAGEAFF	TGTGCCAGCAGCGTAGTGGGGGCGGGTGAAGCTTTCTTT
TRBV14	once	TRBJ2-1	.	CASSQERLEEQFF	TGTGCCAGCAGCCAAGAAAGGCTAGAGGAGCAGTTCTTC
TRBV11-1	.	TRBJ2-1	.	CASSLGASSYNEQFF	TGTGCCAGCAGCTTAGGCGCTAGTAGCTACAATGAGCAGTTCTTC
TRBV27	few	TRBJ2-2	.	CASSLSGTGELFF	TGTGCCAGCAGCTTATCTGGGACCGGGGAGCTGTTTTTT
TRBV27	.	TRBJ2-5	TRBD1	CASSPQGAEETQYF	TGTGCCAGCAGCCCACAGGGGGCTGAAGAGACCCAGTACTTC
TRBV28	once	TRBJ2-3	.	CASRGQGLVTDTQYF	TGTGCCAGCAGAGGACAGGGACTAGTCACAGATACGCAGTATTTT
TRBV5-1	.	TRBJ2-2	TRBD1	CASSLPTGGKAGELFF	TGCGCCAGCAGCTTGCCGACAGGGGGGAAGGCCGGGGAGCTGTTTTTT
TRBV30	.	TRBJ1-1	TRBD1	CAWSVQGALAFF	TGTGCCTGGAGTGTACAGGGGGCGCTCGCTTTCTTT
TRBV10-3	.	TRBJ2-2	TRBD2	CATLTTAGADTGELFF	TGTGCCACTCTAACCACAGCGGGAGCGGACACCGGGGAGCTGTTTTTT
TRBV28	.	TRBJ1-5	.	CASSLSSQPQHF	TGTGCCAGCAGTTTATCCTCCCAGCCCCAGCATTTT
TRBV12-3/TRBV12-4	.	TRBJ2-1	.	CASSFGGAGSSYNEQFF	TGTGCCAGCAGTTTTGGTGGGGCGGGAAGCTCCTACAATGAGCAGTTCTTC
TRBV11-2	.	TRBJ2-5	TRBD1	CASSPGTGSGETQYF	TGTGCCAGCAGTCCCGGGACAGGGAGCGGAGAGACCCAGTACTTC
TRBV28	.	TRBJ2-3	.	CASSLTSTDTQYF	TGTGCCAGCAGTTTGACGAGCACAGATACGCAGTATTTT
TRBV6-5	.	TRBJ2-5	.	CASSYDNHGETQYF	TGTGCCAGCAGTTACGACAACCATGGGGAGACCCAGTACTTC
TRBV4-1	.	TRBJ1-2	TRBD1	CASYGDRGHGYGYTF	TGCGCCAGCTACGGGGACAGGGGGCATGGCTATGGCTACACCTTC
TRBV7-8	.	TRBJ2-1	.	CASSFSTNEQFF	TGTGCCAGCAGCTTCTCAACCAATGAGCAGTTCTTC
TRBV19	.	TRBJ1-5	TRBD1	CASSIVRQGYSNQPQHF	TGTGCCAGTAGTATCGTCCGACAGGGGTATAGCAATCAGCCCCAGCATTTT
TRBV9	.	TRBJ2-1	.	CASSHSRDPLLSYNEQFF	TGTGCCAGCAGCCATAGCCGGGACCCTCTACTTTCCTACAATGAGCAGTTCTTC
TRBV14	once	TRBJ2-2	.	CASSQSTGELFF	TGTGCCAGCAGCCAGAGCACCGGGGAGCTGTTTTTT
TRBV29-1	once	TRBJ2-6	.	CSVEDPPNSGANVLTF	TGCAGCGTTGAAGATCCGCCGAACTCTGGGGCCAACGTCCTGACTTTC
TRBV7-9	.	TRBJ2-5	.	CASSLAIGNWGETQYF	TGTGCCAGCAGCTTAGCGATTGGCAACTGGGGGGAGACCCAGTACTTC
TRBV7-7	once	TRBJ2-3	TRBD2	CASSSWTSGRGGYTDTQYF	TGTGCTAGCAGCAGTTGGACTAGCGGGAGAGGGGGCTACACAGATACGCAGTATTTT
TRBV15	once	TRBJ1-4	TRBD1	CATRSGTGDEKLFF	TGTGCCACCAGATCCGGGACAGGGGACGAAAAACTGTTTTTT
TRBV9	.	TRBJ2-1	.	CASSATSYNEQFF	TGTGCCAGCAGCGCGACAAGTTACAATGAGCAGTTCTTC
TRBV9	.	TRBJ2-1	.	CASSDANEQFF	TGTGCCAGCAGCGACGCTAATGAGCAGTTCTTC
TRBV28	.	TRBJ2-7	.	CASSPVGNYEQYF	TGTGCCAGCAGTCCCGTCGGGAACTACGAGCAGTACTTC
TRBV6-1	.	TRBJ2-1	TRBD2	CASNSGGLAGLNSYNEQFF	TGTGCCAGCAACTCAGGGGGGCTAGCGGGATTAAACTCCTACAATGAGCAGTTCTTC
TRBV5-4	.	TRBJ2-3	.	CASSLGVVGPSTDTQYF	TGTGCCAGCAGCTTGGGGGTGGTCGGGCCGAGCACAGATACGCAGTATTTT